The rows below give T cell receptor beta chains drawn from one sample of a study of beta chain features in type 1 diabetes. Assay: immunoSEQ multiplex PCR; the TCRdb copy retains only in-frame clones and omits some. The sample has under 900,000 clones, 17% seen once. The source material was naive CD4+ T cells from blood. The receptors were gathered from a woman in her late teens or twenties in good health. The CDR3 runs from the conserved cysteine through the conserved F or W. Each record gives: V gene, J gene, D gene, clone size, CDR3 protein, CDR3 DNA. A D gene is named only where the DNA matches it firmly. The size of a clone is reported for some rows only, either as once, few or many, or as a class for expanded clones.

v_call: TRBV5-4
j_call: TRBJ1-2
d_call: -
clone_size: -
cdr3_aa: CASSILAGDDGYTF
cdr3_nt: TGTGCCAGCAGCATACTGGCGGGTGACGATGGCTACACCTTC

v_call: TRBV5-1
j_call: TRBJ1-2
d_call: -
clone_size: few
cdr3_aa: CASSFRGGAAQHGYTF
cdr3_nt: TGCGCCAGCAGCTTCCGGGGGGGAGCTGCCCAGCATGGCTACACCTTC

v_call: TRBV6-6
j_call: TRBJ2-6
d_call: -
clone_size: few
cdr3_aa: CASGGSGANVLTF
cdr3_nt: TGTGCCAGCGGGGGATCTGGGGCCAACGTCCTGACTTTC

v_call: TRBV6-5
j_call: TRBJ1-2
d_call: -
clone_size: -
cdr3_aa: CATPKPGAGGYTF
cdr3_nt: TGTGCCACCCCAAAGCCGGGGGCTGGTGGCTACACCTTC

v_call: TRBV6-5
j_call: TRBJ2-1
d_call: TRBD2
clone_size: few
cdr3_aa: CASRITDSSGKQFF
cdr3_nt: TGTGCCAGCAGGATTACAGATTCTAGCGGAAAGCAGTTCTTC

v_call: TRBV4-2
j_call: TRBJ2-1
d_call: TRBD2
clone_size: -
cdr3_aa: CASSGSGTRSYNEQFF
cdr3_nt: TGTGCCAGCAGCGGAAGCGGGACGCGCTCCTACAATGAGCAGTTCTTC

v_call: TRBV20-1
j_call: TRBJ1-2
d_call: -
clone_size: few
cdr3_aa: CSARDPPAVLF
cdr3_nt: TGCAGTGCTAGAGATCCCCCAGCCGTCCTCTTC

v_call: TRBV7-3
j_call: TRBJ2-7
d_call: TRBD2
clone_size: few
cdr3_aa: CASSLASGNEQYF
cdr3_nt: TGTGCCAGCAGCTTAGCAAGCGGGAACGAGCAGTACTTC

v_call: TRBV5-1
j_call: TRBJ1-1
d_call: -
clone_size: once
cdr3_aa: CASSTMSMNTEAFF
cdr3_nt: TGCGCCAGCAGCACTATGTCGATGAACACTGAAGCTTTCTTT

v_call: TRBV6-5
j_call: TRBJ2-1
d_call: -
clone_size: -
cdr3_aa: CASSPGPSSYNEQFF
cdr3_nt: TGTGCCAGCAGCCCAGGACCTAGCTCCTACAATGAGCAGTTCTTC

v_call: TRBV4-1
j_call: TRBJ1-5
d_call: TRBD1
clone_size: -
cdr3_aa: CASSQGTGGYQPQHF
cdr3_nt: TGCGCCAGCAGCCAAGGGACAGGGGGCTATCAGCCCCAGCATTTT

v_call: TRBV25-1
j_call: TRBJ2-7
d_call: TRBD1
clone_size: -
cdr3_aa: CASSEQGTGIREQYF
cdr3_nt: TGTGCCAGCAGTGAACAGGGGACAGGGATAAGGGAGCAGTACTTC

v_call: TRBV7-2
j_call: TRBJ1-1
d_call: -
clone_size: few
cdr3_aa: CASSQGYANTEAFF
cdr3_nt: TGTGCCAGCAGTCAAGGTTACGCGAACACTGAAGCTTTCTTT

v_call: TRBV7-2
j_call: TRBJ1-1
d_call: -
clone_size: few
cdr3_aa: CASSLVRLNTEAFF
cdr3_nt: TGTGCCAGCAGCTTAGTCAGACTGAACACTGAAGCTTTCTTT

v_call: TRBV29-1
j_call: TRBJ2-5
d_call: -
clone_size: -
cdr3_aa: CSVEQYQETQYF
cdr3_nt: TGCAGCGTTGAACAGTACCAAGAGACCCAGTACTTC

v_call: TRBV9
j_call: TRBJ2-1
d_call: -
clone_size: few
cdr3_aa: CASSVVVGGRYNEQFF
cdr3_nt: TGTGCCAGCAGCGTAGTGGTGGGCGGAAGGTACAATGAGCAGTTCTTC

v_call: TRBV6-5
j_call: TRBJ2-7
d_call: TRBD2
clone_size: -
cdr3_aa: CASSYSWTSGTYEQYF
cdr3_nt: TGTGCCAGCAGTTACTCCTGGACTAGCGGAACCTACGAGCAGTACTTC

v_call: TRBV7-2
j_call: TRBJ2-1
d_call: -
clone_size: -
cdr3_aa: CASSPTVGYNEQFF
cdr3_nt: TGTGCCAGCAGCCCCACCGTTGGTTACAATGAGCAGTTCTTC

v_call: TRBV11-2
j_call: TRBJ2-1
d_call: -
clone_size: few
cdr3_aa: CASSLGLRDEQFF
cdr3_nt: TGTGCCAGCAGCTTAGGGCTCAGGGATGAGCAGTTCTTC

v_call: TRBV7-2
j_call: TRBJ2-7
d_call: TRBD1
clone_size: -
cdr3_aa: CASSFTGGLTYEQYF
cdr3_nt: TGTGCCAGCAGCTTTACAGGGGGGTTGACCTACGAGCAGTACTTC

v_call: TRBV12-2
j_call: TRBJ2-1
d_call: -
clone_size: -
cdr3_aa: CASRLQISGRNNEQFF
cdr3_nt: TGTGCAAGTCGCTTACAAATAAGCGGGAGGAACAATGAGCAGTTCTTC

v_call: TRBV6-6
j_call: TRBJ2-1
d_call: -
clone_size: -
cdr3_aa: CASSYGGRQFF
cdr3_nt: TGTGCCAGCAGTTACGGGGGTCGGCAGTTCTTC

v_call: TRBV10-3
j_call: TRBJ2-1
d_call: -
clone_size: few
cdr3_aa: CAISGGQGGEQFF
cdr3_nt: TGTGCCATCAGTGGAGGGCAGGGTGGTGAGCAGTTCTTC

v_call: TRBV11-2
j_call: TRBJ2-7
d_call: -
clone_size: few
cdr3_aa: CASSPRVSEQYF
cdr3_nt: TGTGCCAGCAGCCCTAGGGTCTCCGAGCAGTACTTC

v_call: TRBV27
j_call: TRBJ1-2
d_call: -
clone_size: -
cdr3_aa: CASSFNGAVGYTF
cdr3_nt: TGTGCCAGCAGTTTTAATGGGGCGGTTGGCTACACCTTC

v_call: TRBV25-1
j_call: TRBJ1-1
d_call: TRBD1
clone_size: few
cdr3_aa: CASSQLGPGTGGGEAFF
cdr3_nt: TGTGCCAGCAGTCAACTAGGTCCCGGGACAGGGGGCGGTGAAGCTTTCTTT

v_call: TRBV5-1
j_call: TRBJ2-3
d_call: TRBD2
clone_size: -
cdr3_aa: CASSLRPAGPINTDTQYF
cdr3_nt: TGCGCCAGCAGCTTGCGTCCAGCGGGACCAATAAACACAGATACGCAGTATTTT

v_call: TRBV6-5
j_call: TRBJ2-1
d_call: TRBD1
clone_size: few
cdr3_aa: CASSSSFLTGNEQFF
cdr3_nt: TGTGCCAGCAGTTCTTCCTTTCTGACAGGGAATGAGCAGTTCTTC

v_call: TRBV25-1
j_call: TRBJ2-5
d_call: -
clone_size: -
cdr3_aa: CASSEYQGFGETQYF
cdr3_nt: TGTGCCAGCAGTGAATATCAAGGGTTTGGAGAGACCCAGTACTTC

v_call: TRBV28
j_call: TRBJ2-1
d_call: TRBD2
clone_size: few
cdr3_aa: CASSLSGLAGDNEQFF
cdr3_nt: TGTGCCAGCAGTTTGTCGGGACTAGCGGGAGACAATGAGCAGTTCTTC

v_call: TRBV28
j_call: TRBJ2-4
d_call: TRBD1
clone_size: -
cdr3_aa: CASDPGQGASRNIQYF
cdr3_nt: TGTGCCAGCGACCCGGGACAGGGAGCAAGCAGAAACATTCAGTACTTC

v_call: TRBV7-6
j_call: TRBJ1-4
d_call: -
clone_size: few
cdr3_aa: CASSPQNAEKLFF
cdr3_nt: TGTGCCAGCAGCCCACAGAACGCTGAAAAACTGTTTTTT

v_call: TRBV4-3
j_call: TRBJ1-1
d_call: TRBD1
clone_size: few
cdr3_aa: CASSIRQGTEAFF
cdr3_nt: TGCGCCAGCAGCATCCGACAGGGTACTGAAGCTTTCTTT

v_call: TRBV7-9
j_call: TRBJ2-6
d_call: -
clone_size: few
cdr3_aa: CASSFGTRSHSGANVLTF
cdr3_nt: TGTGCCAGCAGCTTTGGCACGAGGAGTCACTCTGGGGCCAACGTCCTGACTTTC

v_call: TRBV7-9
j_call: TRBJ2-5
d_call: -
clone_size: few
cdr3_aa: CASSGVRANQETQYF
cdr3_nt: TGTGCCAGCAGCGGTGTGCGGGCCAACCAAGAGACCCAGTACTTC

v_call: TRBV5-6
j_call: TRBJ2-1
d_call: -
clone_size: few
cdr3_aa: CASSLFHNEQFF
cdr3_nt: TGTGCCAGCAGCTTGTTCCACAATGAGCAGTTCTTC

v_call: TRBV29-1
j_call: TRBJ2-1
d_call: -
clone_size: few
cdr3_aa: CSVRGTYNEQFF
cdr3_nt: TGCAGCGTTAGAGGGACTTACAATGAGCAGTTCTTC

v_call: TRBV14
j_call: TRBJ2-2
d_call: -
clone_size: -
cdr3_aa: CASSSGLRQPYTGELFF
cdr3_nt: TGTGCCAGCAGCTCCGGGCTCCGACAGCCTTACACCGGGGAGCTGTTTTTT

v_call: TRBV6-1
j_call: TRBJ2-3
d_call: -
clone_size: few
cdr3_aa: CASTGTTDTQYF
cdr3_nt: TGTGCCAGCACAGGGACCACAGATACGCAGTATTTT

v_call: TRBV6-6
j_call: TRBJ2-4
d_call: -
clone_size: -
cdr3_aa: CASSYEGGAKNIQYF
cdr3_nt: TGTGCCAGCAGTTACGAGGGGGGAGCCAAAAACATTCAGTACTTC

v_call: TRBV5-4
j_call: TRBJ2-5
d_call: -
clone_size: few
cdr3_aa: CASSLGRVETQYF
cdr3_nt: TGTGCCAGCAGCTTGGGCCGGGTAGAGACCCAGTACTTC

v_call: TRBV27
j_call: TRBJ2-1
d_call: -
clone_size: -
cdr3_aa: CASKPGPVYNEQFF
cdr3_nt: TGTGCCAGCAAACCGGGGCCAGTATACAATGAGCAGTTCTTC

v_call: TRBV7-9
j_call: TRBJ1-3
d_call: -
clone_size: -
cdr3_aa: CASSLRSSGNTIYF
cdr3_nt: TGTGCCAGCAGCTTACGGAGCTCTGGAAACACCATATATTTT

v_call: TRBV2
j_call: TRBJ2-7
d_call: TRBD2
clone_size: few
cdr3_aa: CASRAGTSLRGQYF
cdr3_nt: TGTGCCAGCAGGGCCGGGACTAGTCTCCGCGGGCAGTACTTC

v_call: TRBV28
j_call: TRBJ2-3
d_call: -
clone_size: -
cdr3_aa: CASSLGITTDTQYF
cdr3_nt: TGTGCCAGCAGTCTCGGGATTACTACAGATACGCAGTATTTT

v_call: TRBV19
j_call: TRBJ2-2
d_call: -
clone_size: few
cdr3_aa: CASSPQGTGELFF
cdr3_nt: TGTGCCAGTAGCCCTCAGGGAACCGGGGAGCTGTTTTTT

v_call: TRBV5-6
j_call: TRBJ2-5
d_call: -
clone_size: -
cdr3_aa: CASSIRGGQETQYF
cdr3_nt: TGTGCCAGCAGCATCAGGGGGGGCCAAGAGACCCAGTACTTC

v_call: TRBV15
j_call: TRBJ1-5
d_call: TRBD1
clone_size: few
cdr3_aa: CATSRDRVQGIFRNQPQHF
cdr3_nt: TGTGCCACCAGCAGAGACAGAGTACAGGGGATTTTTCGTAATCAGCCCCAGCATTTT

v_call: TRBV27
j_call: TRBJ2-3
d_call: TRBD2
clone_size: few
cdr3_aa: CASSPPGGHTDTQYF
cdr3_nt: TGTGCCAGCAGCCCCCCGGGGGGGCATACAGATACGCAGTATTTT

v_call: TRBV2
j_call: TRBJ2-1
d_call: TRBD2
clone_size: few
cdr3_aa: CASSEGAGGSDEQFF
cdr3_nt: TGTGCCAGCAGTGAAGGGGCGGGAGGTTCGGATGAGCAGTTCTTC

v_call: TRBV9
j_call: TRBJ2-3
d_call: -
clone_size: -
cdr3_aa: CASSPQTVAQYF
cdr3_nt: TGTGCCAGCAGCCCCCAGACAGTTGCGCAGTATTTT

v_call: TRBV5-6
j_call: TRBJ2-7
d_call: -
clone_size: few
cdr3_aa: CASSLGRYEQYF
cdr3_nt: TGTGCCAGCAGCTTGGGAAGGTACGAGCAGTACTTC

v_call: TRBV7-3
j_call: TRBJ2-3
d_call: -
clone_size: few
cdr3_aa: CASSSAGTLPQYF
cdr3_nt: TGTGCCAGCAGCTCCGCCGGGACCCTCCCGCAGTATTTT

v_call: TRBV27
j_call: TRBJ2-5
d_call: -
clone_size: -
cdr3_aa: CATRHNQETQYF
cdr3_nt: TGTGCCACCCGACATAACCAAGAGACCCAGTACTTC

v_call: TRBV18
j_call: TRBJ1-1
d_call: -
clone_size: few
cdr3_aa: CASSPTGIADTEAFF
cdr3_nt: TGTGCCAGCTCACCCACAGGGATCGCTGACACTGAAGCTTTCTTT

v_call: TRBV29-1
j_call: TRBJ1-1
d_call: -
clone_size: -
cdr3_aa: CSVEWTVNTEAFF
cdr3_nt: TGCAGCGTTGAGTGGACGGTTAACACTGAAGCTTTCTTT

v_call: TRBV5-1
j_call: TRBJ2-7
d_call: TRBD2
clone_size: -
cdr3_aa: CASSLGFARGDEQYF
cdr3_nt: TGCGCCAGCAGCTTGGGATTCGCCCGGGGGGACGAGCAGTACTTC

v_call: TRBV6-1
j_call: TRBJ2-7
d_call: TRBD2
clone_size: -
cdr3_aa: CASSEASLSGRGDEQYF
cdr3_nt: TGTGCCAGCAGTGAAGCCTCCCTTAGCGGGAGAGGGGACGAGCAGTACTTC

v_call: TRBV4-2
j_call: TRBJ2-3
d_call: TRBD2
clone_size: -
cdr3_aa: CASSLAPLAGATDTQYF
cdr3_nt: TGTGCCAGCAGCTTAGCGCCGCTAGCGGGGGCAACAGATACGCAGTATTTT